The clone carrying this TCR beta chain has only a few counts. Its antigen is still unknown. Other DNA sequences from this sample encode an identical CDR3 as well. This sample stems from a study of T cell repertoires in ileal Crohn's disease. Overall study findings and caveats: Clonality above 26.8% at surgery always came with endoscopic recurrence.

This table comes from immunoSEQ multiplex PCR, and its TCRdb copy is limited to in-frame clones, with some not included. There are roughly 31,000 clones in the sample; 80% occur only once, and roughly 20% lies in the top ten. The V end was cut by 2 bases, the J end by 4 bases, with 9 bases between. Germline CDR1 and CDR2: MNHNY and SVGAGI (reference sequence). The CDR3 is 13 residues long. Material: ileal tissue. V is TRBV6-6 and J is TRBJ2-7; no reliable D call. This sequence originates from an adult with Crohn's disease. CDR3 bases: TGTGCCAGCAGTTACCGGCAGGATTACGAGCAGTACTTC. It encodes CASSYRQDYEQYF.